The 22 T cell receptor beta chains below were found in one sample sequenced in a study of blood T cell repertoires in COVID-19. Profiled with immunoSEQ multiplex PCR; TCRdb holds only in-frame clones, not every one. This repertoire shows 100,000 or so clones, about 90% found once; its top ten account for 3.9%. Specimen: peripheral blood. The receptor set was obtained from a woman aged 45-65 years in a cohort sampled during active COVID-19.

The chain uses TRBV5-4 and TRBJ2-3; 8 bases match TRBD2. CDR1 is SGHNT, CDR2 YYREEE, per germline (reference sequence). CDR3 length: 17 amino acids. V was clipped by 0 bases and J by 4 bases; unmatched bases: 10. The CDR3 coding sequence is TGTGCCAGCAGCTTGGCCGCGGCGCGGGGGGAGGCAGATACGCAGTATTTT. It codes for CASSLAAARGEADTQYF.

This chain links TRBV27 with TRBJ2-4; D not certain. The CDR3 sequence is 15 residues long. Germline V gene lookup returns CDR1 MNHEY and CDR2 SMNVEV (reference sequence). The germline V and J ends were trimmed by 2 bases and 0 bases, with 8 bases remaining between them. The CDR3 nucleotides are TGTGCCAGCAGTTTAACAGTACTAGCCAAAAACATTCAGTACTTC. Amino acids: CASSLTVLAKNIQYF.

This sequence joins TRBV15 and TRBJ2-1, with TRBD2 as a possible D gene (5 bases). The CDR3 spans 18 residues. The germline V gene encodes CDR1 LNHNV and CDR2 YYDKDF (reference sequence). Trimming cost V 0 bases and J 5 bases, with 20 bases left between them. The CDR3: CATSRDRFRPGGDNEQFF. CDR3 nucleotides: TGTGCCACCAGCAGAGATCGATTTCGACCCGGAGGAGACAATGAGCAGTTCTTC. Based on the CDR3 plus reference TRBV15 and TRBJ2-1, the full variable domain is DAMVIQNPRYQVTQFGKPVTLSCSQTLNHNVMYWYQQKSSQAPKLLFHYYDKDFNNEADTPDNFQSRRPNTSFCFLDIRSPGLGDTAMYLCATSRDRFRPGGDNEQFFGPGTRLTVL.

V usage is TRBV18 and J usage is TRBJ2-6; D is possibly TRBD2 (6 bases). Germline CDR1 is KGHSH and CDR2 is LQKENI. V lost 3 bases, J lost 1 base, and 13 bases lay in between. The length of the CDR3 is 17 residues. The CDR3 is CASSPQLGTSGANVLTF. The CDR3 DNA follows: TGTGCCAGCTCACCGCAACTCGGGACTTCTGGGGCCAACGTCCTGACTTTC.

CDR3 loop: CATFYQEMNTEAFF. Written as DNA, the CDR3 is TGTGCCACGTTTTATCAGGAAATGAACACTGAAGCTTTCTTT. V and J are TRBV10-3 and TRBJ1-1; D gene uncertain. V dropped 10 bases and J dropped 0 bases, with 15 bases sitting between them. This CDR3 has 14 amino acids. Germline-derived CDR1 and CDR2 are ENHRY and SYGVKD.

The V call is TRBV28, the J call TRBJ2-1; D perhaps matches TRBD1 (7 bases). The CDR3 totals 16 residues. Trimming removed 1 base from V and 4 bases from J, with 14 bases in between. Per the germline V gene, CDR1 is MDHEN and CDR2 is SYDVKM. In DNA, the CDR3 is TGTGCCAGCAGTTTATCCGGGGGACAGATTTACAATGAGCAGTTCTTC. Its translation: CASSLSGGQIYNEQFF.

The chain couples TRBV3-1 (or the pseudogene TRBV3-2) to TRBJ2-7, with a weak D call TRBD1 (5 bases). The CDR3 totals 14 residues. V shed 1 base and J shed 6 bases, with 13 bases lying between them. Germline lookup yields CDR1 LGHDT and CDR2 YNNKEL (reference sequence). The CDR3 DNA sequence: TGTGCCAGCAGCCAAGCCCAGGGAATAAGCGAGCAGTACTTC. Protein: CASSQAQGISEQYF.

The chain employs TRBV27 and TRBJ2-1; 9 bases are a match to TRBD2. Germline V gene lookup returns CDR1 MNHEY and CDR2 SMNVEV (reference sequence). V lost 6 bases to trimming and J lost 7 bases; unmatched junction nucleotides: 10. CDR3 length: 15 amino acids. CDR3 sequence: CASRSAGGRRNEQFF. The CDR3 nucleotides are TGTGCCAGCAGGTCAGCGGGAGGCAGAAGGAATGAGCAGTTCTTC.

This rearrangement joins TRBV5-1 to TRBJ2-1; possibly TRBD2 for D (7 bases). Germline V CDR1 and CDR2: SGHRS, YFSETQ. Trimming shortened V by 4 bases and J by 1 base, and 18 bases separated the two germline ends. The CDR3 is 17 residues long. The CDR3 nucleotides are TGCGCCAGCAGCCGGGGGGCGGGGAGAAGTTCCTACAATGAGCAGTTCTTC. Its protein is CASSRGAGRSSYNEQFF.

The V and J genes are TRBV10-3 and TRBJ2-3; D is unresolved. V lost 0 bases, J lost 10 bases, and 11 bases lay in between. This CDR3 comprises 13 residues. Germline V lookup: CDR1 ENHRY, CDR2 SYGVKD. The CDR3 DNA is TGTGCCATCAGTGAGTCGTCGGTTGAGGCGCAGTATTTT. Protein: CAISESSVEAQYF.

The V and J genes are TRBV27 and TRBJ2-2; maybe TRBD1 (6 bases). The CDR3 totals 15 residues. Germline V lookup: CDR1 MNHEY, CDR2 SMNVEV (reference sequence). Trimming took 5 bases from V and 2 from J, leaving 12 bases between them. The CDR3 is CASSPTGINTGELFF. The CDR3 DNA reads TGTGCCAGCAGTCCCACAGGGATTAACACCGGGGAGCTGTTTTTT.

This clone has only one observation. J is TRBJ1-1 and V is TRBV3-1 (or the pseudogene TRBV3-2), with 8 bases that match TRBD1. This CDR3 has 15 residues. Unmatched junction bases numbered 4, after V lost 3 bases and J lost 1 base. Per germline, CDR1 LGHDT and CDR2 YNNKEL (reference sequence). For the CDR3, the DNA is TGTGCCAGCAGCCAGCTGGGACAGGCGAACACTGAAGCTTTCTTT. As protein: CASSQLGQANTEAFF.

The table lists this clone with a few counts. The chain links TRBV11-2 to TRBJ2-4; D remains unclear. V was cut by 5 bases and J by 0 bases, with 11 bases left in between. The CDR3 spans 15 residues. Germline loops: CDR1 SGHAT, CDR2 FQNNGV. CDR3 amino acids: CASSPPGIAKNIQYF. CDR3 bases: TGTGCCAGCAGCCCTCCGGGTATAGCCAAAAACATTCAGTACTTC.

This clone came up a few times. The V call is TRBV5-1, the J call TRBJ1-2, with 7 nucleotides matching TRBD1. Germline lookup yields CDR1 SGHRS and CDR2 YFSETQ. The CDR3 is 14 amino acids. Unmatched junction bases numbered 3, after V lost 4 bases and J lost 0 bases. DNA of the CDR3: TGCGCCAGCAGCCCAACAGGGGCTAACTATGGCTACACCTTC. Amino acid sequence: CASSPTGANYGYTF.

The gene calls are TRBV5-4 and TRBJ2-7, with TRBD1 matching over 9 bases. There are 15 residues in the CDR3. Germline loops: CDR1 SGHNT, CDR2 YYREEE (reference sequence). The V and J ends lost 3 bases and 5 bases, in that order; junction bases with no gene match: 9. CDR3 bases: TGTGCCAGCAGCTCCATGGGACAGGGTCTGAACGAGCAGTACTTC. Amino acid sequence: CASSSMGQGLNEQYF.

The chain joins TRBV3-1 (or the pseudogene TRBV3-2) to TRBJ1-2; D unresolved. V was shortened by 4 bases and J by 2 bases, with 8 bases between the two germline ends. Germline V gene sequence: CDR1 LGHDT, CDR2 YNNKEL (reference sequence). This CDR3 is built from 13 residues. The CDR3 coding sequence is TGTGCCAGCAGCCCCGCGGGGAACTATGGCTACACCTTC. This codes for CASSPAGNYGYTF.

The chain combines TRBV9 with TRBJ2-7; D remains ambiguous. Germline CDR1 and CDR2: SGDLS and YYNGEE. CDR3 length equals 17 residues. V was trimmed by 0 bases and J by 3 bases, leaving 19 bases between them. CDR3 nucleotides: TGTGCCAGCAGCGTAGCTGAGGATCCGGCGTCCAGCTACGAGCAGTACTTC. Translation gives CASSVAEDPASSYEQYF.

The rearrangement joins TRBV6-5 to TRBJ1-1; TRBD1 aligns across 7 bases. Germline V lookup: CDR1 MNHEY, CDR2 SVGAGI. The length of the CDR3 is 15 residues. The J segment lost 1 base and the V segment lost 0 bases, leaving 2 bases of the junction unmatched. The chain's CDR3 is CASSYSYRGNTEAFF. The CDR3 DNA follows: TGTGCCAGCAGTTACTCTTACAGGGGGAACACTGAAGCTTTCTTT.

The rearrangement links TRBV28 to TRBJ2-3; possible D gene TRBD1, 6 bases. The V end was cut by 3 bases, the J end by 0 bases, with 16 bases between. CDR1 and CDR2 (germline): MDHEN, SYDVKM. The CDR3 contains 17 residues. CDR3 residues: CASSFRPQGISTDTQYF. CDR3 nucleotides: TGTGCCAGCAGTTTTCGCCCTCAGGGGATTAGCACAGATACGCAGTATTTT.

The V gene is TRBV5-1, the J gene TRBJ1-4, with 7 bases identical to TRBD1. With 2 bases clipped from V and 5 bases from J, the junction kept 6 bases outside the gene matches. Germline-derived CDR1 and CDR2 are SGHRS and YFSETQ. The CDR3 has 15 residues. This chain's CDR3 is CASSLGGGGNEKLFF. CDR3 sequence (DNA): TGCGCCAGCAGCTTAGGAGGGGGCGGGAATGAAAAACTGTTTTTT.

The chain carries TRBV5-1 and TRBJ2-5, with D tentatively TRBD2 (6 bases). The CDR3 is made up of 14 amino acids. Trimming shortened V by 2 bases and J by 2 bases, and 10 bases separated the two germline ends. The germline gives CDR1 SGHRS, CDR2 YFSETQ. The CDR3 nucleotides read TGCGCCAGCAGCTTTGCGGACTATCAAGAGACCCAGTACTTC. It encodes CASSFADYQETQYF.

V usage is TRBV3-1 (or the pseudogene TRBV3-2) and J usage is TRBJ2-1; 8 bases are a match to TRBD2. Germline V CDR1 and CDR2: LGHDT, YNNKEL (reference sequence). CDR3 size: 15 residues. V dropped 3 bases and J dropped 2; count of bases not matched to a gene: 3. This CDR3 reads CASSHGGVAYNEQFF. Written as DNA, the CDR3 is TGTGCCAGCAGCCACGGGGGGGTCGCCTACAATGAGCAGTTCTTC.